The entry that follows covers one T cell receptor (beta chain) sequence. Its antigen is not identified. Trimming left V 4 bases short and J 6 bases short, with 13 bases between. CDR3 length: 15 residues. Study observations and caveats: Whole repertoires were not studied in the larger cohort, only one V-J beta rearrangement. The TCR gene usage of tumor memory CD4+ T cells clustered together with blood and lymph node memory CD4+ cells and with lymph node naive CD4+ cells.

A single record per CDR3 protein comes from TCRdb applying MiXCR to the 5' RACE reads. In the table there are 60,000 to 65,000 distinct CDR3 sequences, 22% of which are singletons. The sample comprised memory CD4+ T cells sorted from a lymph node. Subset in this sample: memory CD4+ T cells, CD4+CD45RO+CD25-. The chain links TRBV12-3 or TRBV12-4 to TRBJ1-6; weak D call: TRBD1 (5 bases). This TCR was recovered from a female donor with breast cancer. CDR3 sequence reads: CASSYAGTVNSPLHF. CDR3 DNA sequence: TGTGCCAGCAGTTATGCCGGGACGGTTAATTCACCCCTCCACTTT.